This entry is about one T cell receptor beta chain. TCRdb's copy holds only in-frame clones and misses some; the assay was immunoSEQ multiplex PCR. The sample holds some 93,000 clones, roughly 96% seen once. The data originate from a study of technical replicates of blood from a handful of donors. Germline V gives CDR1 LGHNT, CDR2 FRNRAP. The V gene end was trimmed by 6 bases and the J gene end by 1 base; junction bases not matched to a gene: 18. CDR3 length: 21 residues. Sequencing was carried out using T cells isolated from PBMCs. The TCR was taken from a human donor in good health. The V gene is TRBV12-5, the J gene TRBJ2-3; 14 bases agree with TRBD2. The CDR3 region is CASGEDGGLAGVGPCTDTQYF. The CDR3 bases are TGTGCTAGTGGGGAAGATGGGGGACTAGCGGGAGTCGGTCCTTGCACAGATACGCAGTATTTT.